This entry lists 18 T cell receptor beta chains sequenced from one sample in a study of T cell responses to AZD1222 COVID-19 vaccine. TCRdb's copy holds only in-frame clones and misses some; the assay was immunoSEQ multiplex PCR. The sample includes more than 80,000 clones, roughly 86% seen only once; the top ten take around 5.5%. The sample in question was peripheral blood, obtained on day 0 of AZD1222 vaccination. Receptors originate from an adult in good health.

V and J are TRBV10-3 and TRBJ1-2, with 8 bases identical to TRBD1. This CDR3 spans 14 amino acids. From germline, CDR1 is ENHRY and CDR2 SYGVKD. Trimming took 4 bases from V and 7 from J; bases not matched to a gene: 8. DNA of the CDR3: TGTGCCATCAGTGCTATCCAGGGGGCGGGTGGCTACACCTTC. It specifies CAISAIQGAGGYTF.

This clone appeared once. The CDR3: CASSYSGGVYEQYF. The CDR3 coding sequence is TGTGCCAGCAGTTACTCAGGAGGAGTCTACGAGCAGTACTTC. The chain recombines TRBV6-5 with TRBJ2-7, with a tentative D call TRBD2 (5 bases). Germline V lookup: CDR1 MNHEY, CDR2 SVGAGI. CDR3 length equals 14 residues. The germline V and J ends were trimmed by 0 bases and 3 bases, with 9 bases remaining between them.

This sequence joins TRBV5-1 and TRBJ1-4; D remains ambiguous. Trimming took 0 bases from V and 8 from J, leaving 11 bases between them. CDR3 length: 14 residues. The germline CDR1 and CDR2 sequences are SGHRS and YFSETQ. Here the CDR3 reads CASSLDLVGEKLFF. The CDR3 DNA reads TGCGCCAGCAGCTTGGACCTAGTAGGCGAAAAACTGTTTTTT.

This clone is a singleton in its sample. The chain joins TRBV9 to TRBJ2-3; possibly TRBD2 for D (5 bases). The V gene lost 0 bases and the J gene lost 4 bases, with 9 bases spanning the gap. This CDR3 contains 14 residues. CDR1 SGDLS and CDR2 YYNGEE come from the germline V gene. CDR3 region: CASSVGGSADTQYF. CDR3 sequence (DNA): TGTGCCAGCAGCGTAGGGGGTAGCGCAGATACGCAGTATTTT.

This sequence joins TRBV19 and TRBJ1-4; perhaps TRBD1 as D (5 bases). Germline V gives CDR1 LNHDA, CDR2 SQIVND (reference sequence). The ends were cut back, 1 base at V and 7 bases at J, with 13 bases in the middle. The CDR3 sequence is 15 residues long. CDR3 nucleotide sequence: TGTGCCAGTAGTATAGGGGGGACGGGAAGTGAAAAACTGTTTTTT. Translated, it gives CASSIGGTGSEKLFF.

This chain joins TRBV19 and TRBJ2-7; 8 bases are a match to TRBD1. Losses at the gene ends were 6 bases for V and 7 bases for J; bases not matched to a gene: 8. This CDR3 contains 13 residues. Germline CDR1 LNHDA, CDR2 SQIVND (reference sequence). This chain's CDR3 is CASRRQGSEEQYF. CDR3 DNA sequence: TGTGCCAGTAGAAGACAGGGGTCCGAGGAGCAGTACTTC. Drawing the rest from reference TRBV19 and TRBJ2-7, the complete variable domain is DGGITQSPKYLFRKEGQNVTLSCEQNLNHDAMYWYRQDPGQGLRLIYYSQIVNDFQKGDIAEGYSVSREKKESFPLTVTSAQKNPTAFYLCASRRQGSEEQYFGPGTRLTVT.

The V call is TRBV19, the J call TRBJ1-5, with 7 bases matching TRBD1. This CDR3 region has 15 residues. Looked up from germline, CDR1 is LNHDA and CDR2 is SQIVND (reference sequence). J was trimmed by 4 bases and V by 7 bases; bases with no gene match: 10. The CDR3 DNA follows: TGTGCCAGTATCGAAGGAGGGGGCTTGAATCAGCCCCAGCATTTT. This gives the protein CASIEGGGLNQPQHF.

In this sample, this clone turned up a few times. Other DNA variants within this sample encode the same CDR3. The chain has TRBV6-5 and TRBJ2-7; the D gene is possibly TRBD2 (5 bases). V was cut by 5 bases and J by 4 bases, with 6 bases left in between. Germline V CDR1 and CDR2: MNHEY, SVGAGI. The CDR3 length is 11 residues. The chain's CDR3 is CASSRGYEQYF. The CDR3 DNA reads TGTGCCAGCAGTAGAGGGTACGAGCAGTACTTC.

This chain links TRBV5-1 with TRBJ2-3, with 10 bases lining up with TRBD2. CDR3 size: 15 residues. Germline V gene data show CDR1 as SGHRS and CDR2 as YFSETQ. The V segment lost 2 bases and the J segment 5 bases; nucleotides outside the gene matches: 5. The DNA for the CDR3 is TGCGCCAGCAGCTTAAGCGGGAGGGCAGGAGATACGCAGTATTTT. Translated, it gives CASSLSGRAGDTQYF.

The chain combines TRBV29-1 with TRBJ2-1; D remains ambiguous. V was shortened by 4 bases and J by 2 bases, with 9 bases between the two germline ends. This CDR3 is built from 13 residues. CDR1 is SQVTM, CDR2 ANQGSEA, per germline. The DNA of the CDR3 is TGCAGCGTTGTAAAAGCTGCCTACAATGAGCAGTTCTTC. Amino acid sequence: CSVVKAAYNEQFF.

This clone was counted once. The chain uses TRBV6-2 or TRBV6-3 and TRBJ2-7, with D possibly being TRBD1 or TRBD2 (5 bases each). Germline V gene data show CDR1 as MNHEY and CDR2 as SVGEGT. This CDR3 has 11 residues. V lost 5 bases and J lost 9, with 11 bases in between. CDR3 sequence (DNA): TGTGCCAGCAGTCGTCCGGGACGGCAGTACTTC. Residues: CASSRPGRQYF.

This sequence joins TRBV29-1 and TRBJ1-5; 10 positions match TRBD1. CDR3 length: 13 amino acids. Germline V gene sequence: CDR1 SQVTM, CDR2 ANQGSEA. The ends lost 4 bases at V and 5 bases at J; junction bases unmatched: 2. The CDR3 is CSVGGTGDQPQHF. The DNA for the CDR3 is TGCAGCGTTGGTGGGACAGGGGATCAGCCCCAGCATTTT.

In the case of this clone: Other DNA sequences in this sample translate to the same CDR3. The chain couples TRBV27 to TRBJ1-1; D might be TRBD1 (5 bases). The germline V gene has CDR1 MNHEY and CDR2 SMNVEV (reference sequence). Trimming shortened V by 2 bases and J by 1 base, and 5 bases separated the two germline ends. This CDR3 region has 13 residues. CDR3 sequence (DNA): TGTGCCAGCAGTTTAGGGGGGAACACTGAAGCTTTCTTT. Residues: CASSLGGNTEAFF.

The chain combines TRBV5-4 with TRBJ2-5; possible D gene TRBD1, 6 bases. V dropped 4 bases and J dropped 1 base, with 14 bases sitting between them. This CDR3 is 15 amino acids long. Per germline, CDR1 SGHNT and CDR2 YYREEE (reference sequence). This CDR3 reads CASSGMTGAQETQYF. Here the CDR3 DNA reads TGTGCCAGCAGCGGGATGACAGGTGCCCAAGAGACCCAGTACTTC.

J is TRBJ2-3 and V is TRBV7-9; D gene unclear. V lost 5 bases and J 2 bases, leaving 14 bases between the germline ends. Germline CDR1 is SEHNR and CDR2 is FQNEAQ (reference sequence). This CDR3 region has 15 residues. This CDR3 is CASSRTSLNTDTQYF. CDR3 DNA: TGTGCCAGCAGCCGGACCTCCTTAAACACAGATACGCAGTATTTT.

This sequence joins TRBV28 and TRBJ2-7; possibly TRBD2 for D (6 bases). Trimming left V 3 bases short and J 0 bases short, with 12 bases between. The CDR3 sequence is 15 residues long. CDR1 and CDR2 from the germline V gene are MDHEN and SYDVKM. The CDR3 coding sequence is TGTGCCAGCAGTTTCGGGGGTTCCTACTCCTACGAGCAGTACTTC. Translation: CASSFGGSYSYEQYF.

DNA for the CDR3: TGTGCCAGCAGCTCTGGACAGGAAGGGCAGCCCCAGCATTTT. Encoded protein: CASSSGQEGQPQHF. The V and J genes are TRBV4-2 and TRBJ1-5, with 7 bases fitting TRBD1. The length of the CDR3 is 14 residues. The V and J ends lost 5 bases and 7 bases, in that order; junction bases with no gene match: 8. The germline CDR1 and CDR2 sequences are LGHNA and YNFKEQ.

The chain couples TRBV11-2 to TRBJ2-1; unclear D gene. CDR3 length: 12 amino acids. Trimming left V 5 bases short and J 5 bases short, with 7 bases between. Per germline, CDR1 SGHAT and CDR2 FQNNGV. Here the CDR3 reads CASSHGHNEQFF. The CDR3 DNA reads as TGTGCCAGCAGCCACGGACACAATGAGCAGTTCTTC.